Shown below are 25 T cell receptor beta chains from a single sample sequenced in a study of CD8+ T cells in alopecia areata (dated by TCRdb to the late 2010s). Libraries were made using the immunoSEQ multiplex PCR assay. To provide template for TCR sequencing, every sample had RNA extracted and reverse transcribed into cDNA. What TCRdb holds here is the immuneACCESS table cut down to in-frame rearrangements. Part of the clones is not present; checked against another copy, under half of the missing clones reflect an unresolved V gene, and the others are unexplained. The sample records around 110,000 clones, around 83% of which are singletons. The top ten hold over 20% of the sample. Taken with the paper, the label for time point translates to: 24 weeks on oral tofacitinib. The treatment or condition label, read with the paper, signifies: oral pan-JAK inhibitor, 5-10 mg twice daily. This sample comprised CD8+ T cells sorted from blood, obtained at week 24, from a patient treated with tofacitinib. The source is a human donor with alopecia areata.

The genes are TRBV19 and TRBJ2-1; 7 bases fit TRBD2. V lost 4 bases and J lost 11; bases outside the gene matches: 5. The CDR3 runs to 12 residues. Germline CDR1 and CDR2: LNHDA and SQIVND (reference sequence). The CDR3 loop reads CASSRGGSQQFF. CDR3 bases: TGTGCCAGTAGTAGGGGGGGTAGCCAGCAGTTCTTC.

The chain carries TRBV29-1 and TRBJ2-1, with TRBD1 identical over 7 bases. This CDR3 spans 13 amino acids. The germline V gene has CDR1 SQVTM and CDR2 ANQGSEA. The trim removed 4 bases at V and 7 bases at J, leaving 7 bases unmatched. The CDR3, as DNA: TGCAGCGTTGGACAGGGAAATGGAAATGAGCAGTTCTTC. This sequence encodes CSVGQGNGNEQFF.

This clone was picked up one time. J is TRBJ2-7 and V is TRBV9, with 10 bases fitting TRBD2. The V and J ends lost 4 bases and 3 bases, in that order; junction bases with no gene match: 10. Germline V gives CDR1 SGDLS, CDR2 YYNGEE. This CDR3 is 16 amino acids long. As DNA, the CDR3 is TGTGCCAGCAGCCCGACACTAGCGGGGCCCTACTACGAGCAGTACTTC. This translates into CASSPTLAGPYYEQYF.

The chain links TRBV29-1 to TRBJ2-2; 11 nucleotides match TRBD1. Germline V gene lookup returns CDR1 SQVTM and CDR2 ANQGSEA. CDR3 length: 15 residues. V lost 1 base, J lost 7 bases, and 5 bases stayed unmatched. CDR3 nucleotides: TGCAGCGTTGAAGGTGGACAGGGGGCGGACGGGGAGCTGTTTTTT. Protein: CSVEGGQGADGELFF.

In DNA, the CDR3 is TGTGCCAGCTCACCAGGGTCCTACGAGCAGTACTTC. Amino acids: CASSPGSYEQYF. The J gene is TRBJ2-7, the V gene TRBV18; D uncertain. Trimming took off 2 bases at V and 1 base at J, with 3 bases between the two ends. The CDR3 loop spans 12 amino acids. In germline, CDR1 is KGHSH, CDR2 LQKENI.

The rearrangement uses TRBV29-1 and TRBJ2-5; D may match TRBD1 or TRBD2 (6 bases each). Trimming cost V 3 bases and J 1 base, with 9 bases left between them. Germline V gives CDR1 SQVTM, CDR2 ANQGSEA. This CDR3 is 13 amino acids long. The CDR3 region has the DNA TGCAGCGTTGACGGGGGCCCCCAAGAGACCCAGTACTTC. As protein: CSVDGGPQETQYF.

The CDR3 is CAWQTGVSTDTQYF. The CDR3 bases are TGTGCCTGGCAAACAGGGGTCAGCACAGATACGCAGTATTTT. The chain couples TRBV30 to TRBJ2-3; 7 bases are shared with TRBD1. CDR1 is GTSNPN, CDR2 SVGIG, per germline (reference sequence). The CDR3 is 14 residues long. V lost 5 bases, J lost 0 bases, and 5 bases stayed unmatched. Full variable domain (missing parts from reference TRBV30 and TRBJ2-3): SQTIHQWPATLVQPVGSPLSLECTVEGTSNPNLYWYRQAAGRGLQLLFYSVGIGQISSEVPQNLSASRPQDRQFILSSKKLLLSDSGFYLCAWQTGVSTDTQYFGPGTRLTVL.

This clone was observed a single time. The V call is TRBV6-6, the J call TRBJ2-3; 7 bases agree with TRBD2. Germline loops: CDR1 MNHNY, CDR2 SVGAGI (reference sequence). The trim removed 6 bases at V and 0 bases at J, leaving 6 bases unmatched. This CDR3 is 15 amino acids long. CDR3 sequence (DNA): TGTGCCAGCAGCTCTCGGGGGGTGAGCACAGATACGCAGTATTTT. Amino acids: CASSSRGVSTDTQYF.

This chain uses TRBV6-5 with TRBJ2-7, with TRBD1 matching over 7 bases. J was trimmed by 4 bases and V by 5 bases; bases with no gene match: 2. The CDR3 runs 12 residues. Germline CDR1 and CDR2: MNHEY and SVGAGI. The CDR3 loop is CASSPQGYEQYF. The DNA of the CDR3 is TGTGCCAGCAGTCCACAGGGGTACGAGCAGTACTTC.

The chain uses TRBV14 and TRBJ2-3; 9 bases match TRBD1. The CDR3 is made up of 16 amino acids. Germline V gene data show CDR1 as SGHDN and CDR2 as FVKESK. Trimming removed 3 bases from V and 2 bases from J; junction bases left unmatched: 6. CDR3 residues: CASSHGQGYYTDTQYF. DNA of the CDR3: TGTGCCAGCAGCCACGGACAGGGGTACTACACAGATACGCAGTATTTT.

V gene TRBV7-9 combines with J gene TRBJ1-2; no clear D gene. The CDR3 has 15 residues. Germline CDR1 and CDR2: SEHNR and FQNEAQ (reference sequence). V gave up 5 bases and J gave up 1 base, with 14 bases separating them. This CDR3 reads CASSPTGLLNYGYTF. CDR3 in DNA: TGTGCCAGCAGCCCAACGGGATTACTTAACTATGGCTACACCTTC.

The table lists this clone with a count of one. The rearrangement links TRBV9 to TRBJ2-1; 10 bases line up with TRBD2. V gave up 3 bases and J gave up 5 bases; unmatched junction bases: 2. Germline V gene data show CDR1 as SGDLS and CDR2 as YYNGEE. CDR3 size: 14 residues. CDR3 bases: TGTGCCAGCAGCGGGACTAGCGGTAACAATGAGCAGTTCTTC. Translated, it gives CASSGTSGNNEQFF.

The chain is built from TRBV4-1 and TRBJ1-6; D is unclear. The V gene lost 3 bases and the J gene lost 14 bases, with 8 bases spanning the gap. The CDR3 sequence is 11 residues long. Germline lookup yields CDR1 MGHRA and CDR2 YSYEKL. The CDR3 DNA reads TGCGCCAGCAGCCATTCCAACACCCTCCACTTT. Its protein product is CASSHSNTLHF.

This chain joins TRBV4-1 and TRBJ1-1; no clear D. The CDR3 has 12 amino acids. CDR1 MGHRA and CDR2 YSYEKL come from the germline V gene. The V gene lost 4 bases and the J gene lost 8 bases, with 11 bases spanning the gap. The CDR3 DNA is TGCGCCAGCAGCCTGTCCCCAGCGGAAGCTTTCTTT. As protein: CASSLSPAEAFF.

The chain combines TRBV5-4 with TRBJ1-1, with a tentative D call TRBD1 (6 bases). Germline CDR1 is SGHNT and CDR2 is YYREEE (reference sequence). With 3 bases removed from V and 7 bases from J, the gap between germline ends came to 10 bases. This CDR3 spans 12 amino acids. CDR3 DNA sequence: TGTGCCAGCAGCTCGGGACACTTTGAAGCTTTCTTT. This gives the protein CASSSGHFEAFF.

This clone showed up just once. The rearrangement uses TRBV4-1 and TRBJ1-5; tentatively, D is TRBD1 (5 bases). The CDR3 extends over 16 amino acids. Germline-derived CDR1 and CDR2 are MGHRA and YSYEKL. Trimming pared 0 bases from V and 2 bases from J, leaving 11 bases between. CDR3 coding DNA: TGCGCCAGCAGCCAAGATTTTGGGGGAGGCAATCAGCCCCAGCATTTT. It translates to CASSQDFGGGNQPQHF.

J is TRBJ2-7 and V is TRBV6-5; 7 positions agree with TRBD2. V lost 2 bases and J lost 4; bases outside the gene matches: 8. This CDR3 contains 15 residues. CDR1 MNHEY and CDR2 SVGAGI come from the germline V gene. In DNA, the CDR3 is TGTGCCAGCAGTTACGCCGGGAGGCAAGGGTACGAGCAGTACTTC. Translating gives CASSYAGRQGYEQYF.

CDR3 amino acids: CASSLLGRAGANVLTF. For the CDR3, the DNA is TGTGCCAGCAGCTTGTTAGGTCGAGCTGGGGCCAACGTCCTGACTTTC. This chain joins TRBV5-6 and TRBJ2-6; no clear D gene. The CDR3 is 16 residues long. The V end was cut by 1 base, the J end by 2 bases, with 10 bases between. CDR1 and CDR2 (germline): SGHDT, YYEEEE.

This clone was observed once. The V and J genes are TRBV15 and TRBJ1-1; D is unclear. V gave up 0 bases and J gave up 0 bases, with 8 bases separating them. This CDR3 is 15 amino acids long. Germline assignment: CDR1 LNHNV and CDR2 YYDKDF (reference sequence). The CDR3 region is CATSRESGMNTEAFF. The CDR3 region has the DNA TGTGCCACCAGCAGAGAAAGCGGAATGAACACTGAAGCTTTCTTT.

CDR3 residues: CASSYTGEYNEQFF. DNA for the CDR3: TGTGCCAGCAGCTATACGGGGGAGTACAATGAGCAGTTCTTC. The J gene is TRBJ2-1, the V gene TRBV11-3; D perhaps matches TRBD2 (6 bases). This CDR3 has 14 amino acids. Germline values: CDR1 SGHNT, CDR2 YENEEA. The V end was cut by 4 bases, the J end by 4 bases, with 11 bases between.

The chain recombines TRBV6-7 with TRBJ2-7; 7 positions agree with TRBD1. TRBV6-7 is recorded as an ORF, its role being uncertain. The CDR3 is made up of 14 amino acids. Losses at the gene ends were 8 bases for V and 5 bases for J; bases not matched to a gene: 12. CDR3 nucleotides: TGTGCCAGCCCTTGGGCAGGGGGAACTAACGAGCAGTACTTC. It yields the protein CASPWAGGTNEQYF.

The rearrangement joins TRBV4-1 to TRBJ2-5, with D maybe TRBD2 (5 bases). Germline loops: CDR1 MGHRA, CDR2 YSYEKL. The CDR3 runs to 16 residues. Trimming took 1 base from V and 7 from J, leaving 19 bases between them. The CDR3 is CASSQGSGFSFGTQYF. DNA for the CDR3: TGCGCCAGCAGCCAAGGGTCGGGGTTCTCCTTTGGGACCCAGTACTTC.

CDR3 region: CASSRPGTGQETQYF. The CDR3 DNA reads TGTGCCAGCAGCAGACCCGGGACAGGGCAAGAGACCCAGTACTTC. The chain has TRBV7-9 and TRBJ2-5; 9 bases line up with TRBD1. The V segment lost 5 bases and the J segment 2 bases; nucleotides outside the gene matches: 6. This CDR3 is 15 amino acids long. From germline, CDR1 is SEHNR and CDR2 FQNEAQ (reference sequence).

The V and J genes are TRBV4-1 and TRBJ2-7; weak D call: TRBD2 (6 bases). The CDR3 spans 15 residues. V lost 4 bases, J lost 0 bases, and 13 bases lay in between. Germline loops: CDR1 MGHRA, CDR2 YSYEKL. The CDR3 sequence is CASSLIATSSYEQYF. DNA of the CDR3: TGCGCCAGCAGCCTAATAGCGACTAGCTCCTACGAGCAGTACTTC.

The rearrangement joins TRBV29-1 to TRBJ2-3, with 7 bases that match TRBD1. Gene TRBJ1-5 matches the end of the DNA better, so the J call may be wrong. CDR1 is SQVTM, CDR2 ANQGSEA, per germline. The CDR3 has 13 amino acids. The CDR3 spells CSVVNRGTDTQHF. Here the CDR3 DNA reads TGCAGCGTTGTCAACAGGGGCACAGATACGCAGCATTTT.